This T cell receptor (beta chain) is from a study of T cell responses to AZD1222 COVID-19 vaccine (dated by TCRdb to about 2021). Notes on the research overall: AZD1222 recipients whose second dose came at about 4 weeks and those whose second dose came at about 12 weeks were combined into one group, since spike-specific TCR depth and breadth did not differ between the two schedules. A total of 233 trial participants underwent TCR sequencing, of whom around 200 received two doses of AZD1222 and about 25 received two doses of the MenACWY control vaccine. Trial participants were enrolled into age subgroups of 18-55, 56-69 and 70-plus years, which contained roughly 150, 30 and 60 TCR-sequenced participants, respectively. Findings and caveats that apply to the study as a whole: Nearly half of unique spike-specific TCRs reportedly recognized epitopes outside regions mutated in the B.1.351 and B.1.1.7 variants. After two AZD1222 doses, spike-specific TCR breadth and depth were significantly higher than at day 0 and than in MenACWY recipients. Conclusions about previously exposed vaccinees are limited, since just five to seven AZD1222 recipients were seropositive for SARS-CoV-2 at baseline. No day 14 peak-response samples were available, so repertoires were characterized only after the peak T cell response. Participants were mostly white British, with more females than males. The authors suggested clonal diversity may have been underestimated. CD4 TCRs associated with the vaccine covered the entire spike protein, and the dominant responses were in regions 160-218 and 743-854. In the small 56-69-year group, the increase in depth fell short of significance, most likely because of low power.

The CDR3 regions of human TCRbeta chains were subjected to immunosequencing. Concerning the study's data processing: Repertoire TCRs were checked for matches against a reference library of SARS-CoV-2-specific TCRs that had been generated using the MIRA antigen-specificity platform. Breadth was defined as the fraction of unique TCRs that were SARS-CoV-2-associated, and depth was defined as the fraction of total T cells that were SARS-CoV-2-associated. Using the MIRA data, each spike-specific TCR was mapped to the spike region that the TCR reacts to and placed in a CD4 or CD8 class. Log10-transformed breadth and depth values were compared by one-way ANOVA with Sidak's multiple comparisons tests. TCRdb's version of the immuneACCESS table is confined to in-frame rearrangements and falls short of the full clone set. An unresolved V gene accounts for under half of the shortfall where checked; the remainder is of unknown origin. V and J calls and clone size follow that table, whereas D and trimming were derived from the DNA. Counted in this sample were 95,000 to 110,000 clones; roughly 91% of them appeared once. The top ten hold under 50% of the sample.

What the time point label conveys for this sample: baseline before first vaccination. Samples from vaccinated people were obtained from the UK trials COV001 and COV002, which included a single-blind randomized controlled phase 2/3 trial of AZD1222 (ChAdOx1 nCoV-19) in healthy adults. For TCRbeta chain sequencing, PBMC samples from trial participants were taken at day 0 and at day 28 after the second dose. To note about this clone: There is no known antigen for this receptor. The input lacks base qualities; no much larger clone sits a single base away.

V was cut back by 11 bases and J by 11 bases, leaving a gap of 16 bases between them. The germline V gene specifies MDHEN as CDR1 and SYDVKM as CDR2. There are 11 amino acids in the CDR3, from cysteine to phenylalanine inclusive. Only the CDR3 portion is preserved as DNA: 33 bases, with reading frame beginning at the first base. The specimen was peripheral blood, collected on day 0 of AZD1222 vaccination. The rearranged segments are TRBV28 and TRBJ1-5; TRBD1 is perhaps the D gene, given 5 matching bases. This receptor was obtained from an adult in good health. The base sequence is TGTGCCTCTTCCAACGGGGACGCCCAGCATTTT. This encodes CASSNGDAQHF.